One sample yielded the 21 T cell receptor beta chains listed below, sequenced in a study of T cell responses to AZD1222 COVID-19 vaccine. The method was immunoSEQ multiplex PCR; TCRdb's version includes in-frame clones alone and lacks a portion of them. The sample shows 70,000 to 95,000 clones, approximately 89% of them seen only once. Here the sequenced sample was peripheral blood, taken on day 0 of MenACWY control vaccination. These receptors originate from an adult in good health.

The chain is built from TRBV20-1 and TRBJ2-6; D tentatively fits TRBD1 or TRBD2 (5 bases each). The CDR3 totals 16 residues. The V gene lost 3 bases and the J gene lost 1 base, with 13 bases spanning the gap. Germline V gene lookup returns CDR1 DFQATT and CDR2 SNEGSKA (reference sequence). The CDR3 coding sequence is TGCAGTGCTAGTTCAAAGGGACCGTCTGGGGCCAACGTCCTGACTTTC. Its protein product is CSASSKGPSGANVLTF.

The CDR3 reads CASSLGRGPSGNEQFF. In nucleotides, the CDR3 is TGTGCCAGCAGCTTAGGTCGGGGCCCTTCGGGCAATGAGCAGTTCTTC. This rearrangement joins TRBV5-4 to TRBJ2-1; D tentatively reads TRBD1 or TRBD2 (5 bases each). The CDR3 covers 16 residues. V gave up 2 bases and J gave up 6 bases, with 18 bases separating them. Germline CDR1 reads SGHNT; CDR2 reads YYREEE (reference sequence).

V gene TRBV10-3 combines with J gene TRBJ2-7; 10 bases are shared with TRBD2. Germline V CDR1 and CDR2: ENHRY, SYGVKD. The CDR3 is 15 residues long. Trimming at V came to 2 bases and at J to 4 bases, leaving 5 bases not matched to a gene. CDR3 DNA sequence: TGTGCCATCAGTGAGGGTCTAGCGGGGGTTTACGAGCAGTACTTC. Amino acids: CAISEGLAGVYEQYF.

There are a few counts of this clone. V usage is TRBV7-9 and J usage is TRBJ2-1, with a weak D call TRBD2 (6 bases). This CDR3 region has 14 residues. V gave up 8 bases and J gave up 4 bases, with 15 bases separating them. Germline V gene data show CDR1 as SEHNR and CDR2 as FQNEAQ (reference sequence). In nucleotides, the CDR3 is TGTGCCAGCGCTACGGGAGCGTATTACAATGAGCAGTTCTTC. It specifies CASATGAYYNEQFF.

The chain joins TRBV6-2 or TRBV6-3 to TRBJ1-3; unclear D gene. Between the trimmed V and J ends, which lost 6 bases and 0 bases, there was a span of 9 bases. This CDR3 has 14 amino acids. From germline, CDR1 is MNHEY and CDR2 SVGEGT. The CDR3, as DNA: TGTGCCAGCAGCCAACAGATCTCTGGAAACACCATATATTTT. It yields the protein CASSQQISGNTIYF.

This clone appeared a single time. The V and J genes are TRBV5-1 and TRBJ2-3, with D perhaps matching TRBD2 (5 bases). CDR1 and CDR2 (germline): SGHRS, YFSETQ. The CDR3 has 15 residues. V shed 4 bases and J shed 0 bases, with 12 bases lying between them. The CDR3 DNA is TGCGCCAGCAGCCTCGGACTCGACAGCACAGATACGCAGTATTTT. As protein: CASSLGLDSTDTQYF.

The chain is built from TRBV11-2 and TRBJ2-2, with unresolved D. CDR3 length: 13 amino acids. Germline-derived CDR1 and CDR2 are SGHAT and FQNNGV. The germline V and J ends were trimmed by 2 bases and 7 bases, with 8 bases remaining between them. The CDR3 is CASSLTSGGELFF. The CDR3, as DNA: TGTGCCAGCAGCTTAACTTCGGGCGGGGAGCTGTTTTTT.

The chain couples TRBV15 to TRBJ1-1; D is unclear. The CDR3 has 18 residues. V was clipped by 0 bases and J by 3 bases, with 20 bases between them. Germline assignment: CDR1 LNHNV and CDR2 YYDKDF (reference sequence). The DNA of the CDR3 is TGTGCCACCAGCAGAGATTCGGCCTTGGCGGTCTGGGACACTGAAGCTTTCTTT. This codes for CATSRDSALAVWDTEAFF.

The V and J genes are TRBV7-2 and TRBJ1-1; D possibly corresponds to TRBD1 (6 bases). The ends were cut back, 3 bases at V and 1 base at J, with 6 bases in the middle. Per the germline V gene, CDR1 is SGHTA and CDR2 is FQGNSA. The CDR3 covers 13 residues. CDR3 sequence reads: CASSLDRNTEAFF. CDR3 bases: TGTGCCAGCAGCTTGGACAGGAACACTGAAGCTTTCTTT.

This clone was seen only once. This sequence joins TRBV24-1 and TRBJ2-2; tentative D call: TRBD1 (6 bases). The germline V gene encodes CDR1 KGHDR and CDR2 SFDVKD. The CDR3 contains 15 residues. Trimming shortened V by 7 bases and J by 7 bases, and 18 bases separated the two germline ends. The CDR3 DNA sequence: TGTGCCACCAGCGACGACAGGCTTTTGGGCGGGGAGCTGTTTTTT. Protein sequence: CATSDDRLLGGELFF.

This chain joins TRBV27 and TRBJ1-4; maybe TRBD1 (5 bases). Trimming stripped 3 bases from V and 8 bases from J, with 16 bases between. The CDR3 totals 15 residues. Germline lookup yields CDR1 MNHEY and CDR2 SMNVEV (reference sequence). CDR3 amino acids: CASSFGTANPEKLFF. CDR3 nucleotide sequence: TGTGCCAGCAGTTTCGGGACGGCGAATCCGGAAAAACTGTTTTTT.

The chain has TRBV7-2 and TRBJ2-1, with 8 nucleotides matching TRBD2. Looked up from germline, CDR1 is SGHTA and CDR2 is FQGNSA. The V and J ends lost 3 bases and 2 bases, in that order; junction bases with no gene match: 3. This CDR3 is built from 15 residues. CDR3 protein: CASSFGGGTYNEQFF. CDR3 DNA: TGTGCCAGCAGCTTCGGGGGGGGGACCTACAATGAGCAGTTCTTC.

The rearrangement joins TRBV28 to TRBJ2-6; TRBD1 matches at 8 bases. Trimming took 6 bases from V and 2 from J; bases not matched to a gene: 3. Germline-derived CDR1 and CDR2 are MDHEN and SYDVKM. The CDR3 is 15 amino acids. The CDR3 region has the DNA TGTGCCAGCAGGGGGACAGGCACTGGGGCCAACGTCCTGACTTTC. Translated, it gives CASRGTGTGANVLTF.

The chain recombines TRBV27 with TRBJ1-1; TRBD1 agrees at 8 bases. Germline loops: CDR1 MNHEY, CDR2 SMNVEV (reference sequence). The CDR3 has 13 amino acids. Trimming removed 5 bases from V and 5 bases from J; junction bases left unmatched: 4. The CDR3 protein is CASSGQGKTEAFF. The CDR3 bases are TGTGCCAGCAGTGGACAGGGAAAAACTGAAGCTTTCTTT.

The table lists this clone with a count of one. The chain is built from TRBV20-1 and TRBJ1-2, with unresolved D. Trimming removed 3 bases at V and 7 bases at J, with 9 bases between. Germline CDR1 DFQATT, CDR2 SNEGSKA (reference sequence). The CDR3 length is 11 residues. This chain's CDR3 is CSARDGAGYTF. The CDR3 bases are TGCAGTGCTAGGGACGGAGCTGGCTACACCTTC.

This chain connects TRBV2 to TRBJ2-6, with TRBD1 as a possible D gene (5 bases). The V and J ends lost 1 base and 4 bases respectively, with 14 bases between them. Germline loops: CDR1 SNHLY, CDR2 FYNNEI. The CDR3 is 17 residues long. The CDR3 DNA is TGTGCCAGCAGTGAAGAGGGGATGTTGGGCGGGGCCAACGTCCTGACTTTC. Its protein is CASSEEGMLGGANVLTF. The full variable domain, completed using reference TRBV2 and TRBJ2-6, is EPEVTQTPSHQVTQMGQEVILRCVPISNHLYFYWYRQILGQKVEFLVSFYNNEISEKSEIFDDQFSVERPDGSNFTLKIRSTKLEDSAMYFCASSEEGMLGGANVLTFGAGSRLTVL.

This clone was seen only once. The V call is TRBV6-6, the J call TRBJ1-5, with TRBD1 as a possible D gene (5 bases). Germline loops: CDR1 MNHNY, CDR2 SVGAGI (reference sequence). Trimming removed 1 base from V and 7 bases from J, with 11 bases in between. The CDR3 consists of 14 residues. CDR3 protein: CASSYYGGEQPQHF. The CDR3 region has the DNA TGTGCCAGCAGTTACTATGGGGGGGAACAGCCCCAGCATTTT.

This chain joins TRBV6-4 and TRBJ2-5, with 8 bases that match TRBD1. The CDR3 is made up of 15 amino acids. CDR1 and CDR2 (germline): MRHNA, SNTAGT. J gave up 4 bases and V 7 bases, and 11 bases lay outside the gene matches. CDR3 in amino acids: CASKIGTGPGETQYF. CDR3 in DNA: TGTGCCAGCAAGATAGGGACAGGCCCGGGAGAGACCCAGTACTTC.

The chain uses TRBV5-4 and TRBJ2-7; the match to TRBD2 covers 8 bases. The CDR3 extends over 15 amino acids. V lost 3 bases to trimming and J lost 2 bases; unmatched junction nucleotides: 7. In germline, CDR1 is SGHNT, CDR2 YYREEE (reference sequence). Here the CDR3 DNA reads TGTGCCAGCAGCTCCCCGGGGACTAGGGCCTACGAGCAGTACTTC. Protein: CASSSPGTRAYEQYF.

The J gene is TRBJ1-5, the V gene TRBV7-9; the D gene is possibly TRBD1 (5 bases). Trimming took 1 base from V and 12 from J, leaving 10 bases between them. The CDR3 runs 12 residues. Germline CDR1 is SEHNR and CDR2 is FQNEAQ (reference sequence). CDR3 residues: CASSLERGDQHF. The CDR3 DNA is TGTGCCAGCAGCTTAGAGCGGGGGGACCAGCATTTT.

The chain employs TRBV11-3 and TRBJ2-5; 9 nucleotides line up with TRBD2. Germline V gene lookup returns CDR1 SGHNT and CDR2 YENEEA. Trimming removed 4 bases from V and 2 bases from J; junction bases left unmatched: 8. The CDR3 contains 16 residues. The CDR3, as DNA: TGTGCCAGCAGCTCATATAGCGGGGGCCGACAAGAGACCCAGTACTTC. Protein product: CASSSYSGGRQETQYF.